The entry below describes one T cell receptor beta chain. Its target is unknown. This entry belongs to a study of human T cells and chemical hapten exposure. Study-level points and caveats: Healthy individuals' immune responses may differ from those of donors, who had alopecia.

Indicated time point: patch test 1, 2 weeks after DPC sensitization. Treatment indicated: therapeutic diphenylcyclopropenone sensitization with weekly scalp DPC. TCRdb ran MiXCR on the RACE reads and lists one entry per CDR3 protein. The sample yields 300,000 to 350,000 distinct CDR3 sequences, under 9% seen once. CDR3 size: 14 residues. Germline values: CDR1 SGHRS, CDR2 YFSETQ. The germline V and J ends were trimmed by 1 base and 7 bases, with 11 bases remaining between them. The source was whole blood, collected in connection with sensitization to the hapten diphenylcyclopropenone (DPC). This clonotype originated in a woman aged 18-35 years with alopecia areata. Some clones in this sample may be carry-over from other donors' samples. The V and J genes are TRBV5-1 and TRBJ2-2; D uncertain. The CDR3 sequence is CASSLRPSDGELFF. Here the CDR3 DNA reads TGCGCCAGCAGCTTGAGACCCTCCGACGGGGAGCTGTTTTTT.